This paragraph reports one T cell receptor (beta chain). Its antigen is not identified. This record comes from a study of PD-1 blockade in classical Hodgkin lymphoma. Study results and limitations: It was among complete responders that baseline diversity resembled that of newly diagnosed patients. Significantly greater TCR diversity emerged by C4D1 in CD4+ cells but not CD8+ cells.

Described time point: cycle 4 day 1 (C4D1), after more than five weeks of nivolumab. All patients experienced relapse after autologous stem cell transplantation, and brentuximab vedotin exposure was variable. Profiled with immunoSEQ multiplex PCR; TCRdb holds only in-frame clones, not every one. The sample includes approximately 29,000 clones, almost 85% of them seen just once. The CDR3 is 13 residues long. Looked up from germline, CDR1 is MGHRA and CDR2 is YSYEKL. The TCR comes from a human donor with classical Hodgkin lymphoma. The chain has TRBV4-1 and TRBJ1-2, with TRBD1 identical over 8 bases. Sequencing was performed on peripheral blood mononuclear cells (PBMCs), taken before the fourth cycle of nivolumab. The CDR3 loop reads CASGVQGGYGYTF. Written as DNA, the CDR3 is TGCGCAAGCGGCGTACAGGGGGGGTATGGCTACACCTTC.